The rows below give T cell receptor beta chains drawn from one sample of a study of patients and donors after allogeneic stem cell transplantation. TCRdb reprocessed the RT-PCR reads via MiXCR and lists one record per CDR3 protein. The table lists 920,000 or so distinct CDR3 sequences, roughly 18% of them singletons. The sequenced material came from blood, either unsorted or a sorted T cell fraction (not recorded which). These receptors were obtained from a human donor who was either an allogeneic HSCT recipient or a stem cell or donor lymphocyte infusion donor (not recorded which). It is not recorded whose cells these are; they may come from a transplant donor. CDR3s include the opening cysteine and the closing phenylalanine or tryptophan. A D gene is named only where the DNA matches it firmly. Clone size is stated in some rows and not others, as once, few, many or a class when expanded.

cdr3_length	v_call	d_call	j_call	clone_size	cdr3_nt	cdr3_aa
15	TRBV7-3	TRBD1	TRBJ1-1	NA	TGTGCCAGCAGCCCAAGGGGGACAGGGAGCACTGAAGCTTTCTTT	CASSPRGTGSTEAFF
16	TRBV24-1	NA	TRBJ2-3	once	TGTGCCACCAGTGCTCCCGACTGGCTTGGCACAGATACGCAGTATTTT	CATSAPDWLGTDTQYF
16	TRBV12-3/TRBV12-4	NA	TRBJ1-2	NA	TGTGCCAGCAGAGTTTCGTGGGGCCTTCTTGACTATGGCTACACCTTC	CASRVSWGLLDYGYTF
15	TRBV2	TRBD1	TRBJ1-5	NA	TGTGCCAGCAGGGCCGGGACAGCCCACAATCAGCCCCAGCATTTT	CASRAGTAHNQPQHF
17	TRBV7-9	TRBD1	TRBJ1-3	NA	TGTGCCAGCAGCTTAAGGGCCCCCAGGGGGCTAGGAAACACCATATATTTT	CASSLRAPRGLGNTIYF
14	TRBV12-3/TRBV12-4	NA	TRBJ2-3	many	TGTGCCAGCAGCAGGACTACCCGCACAGATACGCAGTATTTT	CASSRTTRTDTQYF
15	TRBV29-1	TRBD2	TRBJ2-1	few	TGCAGCGTTGATGCTAGCGGGGGGGCCTACAATGAGCAGTTCTTC	CSVDASGGAYNEQFF
16	TRBV5-1	TRBD2	TRBJ2-2	NA	TGCGCCAGCAGCTCGCGGGAGAACCTCAACACCGGGGAGCTGTTTTTT	CASSSRENLNTGELFF
10	TRBV30	NA	TRBJ1-4	few	TGTGCCTTGCGTAATGAAAAACTGTTTTTT	CALRNEKLFF
17	TRBV12-3/TRBV12-4	NA	TRBJ2-6	NA	TGTGCCAGCAGTTTGGAGGGCAGTTACCCCCTAGGCAACGTCCTGACTTTC	CASSLEGSYPLGNVLTF
14	TRBV7-3	TRBD1	TRBJ2-5	NA	TGTGCCAGCAGCTCACAGGGGCCCCCGGAGACCCAGTACTTC	CASSSQGPPETQYF
14	TRBV5-1	TRBD1	TRBJ2-7	many	TGCGCCAGCAGCTTGGCCGGACAGGGAAGTGAGCAGTACTTC	CASSLAGQGSEQYF
16	TRBV15	NA	TRBJ1-3	NA	TGTGCCACCAGCACTGCCGGACTCGACTCTGGAAACACCATATATTTT	CATSTAGLDSGNTIYF
13	TRBV20-1	TRBD1	TRBJ1-6	NA	TGCAGTGCTGCACAGGGGATTGGATCACCCCTCCACTTT	CSAAQGIGSPLHF
13	TRBV12-3/TRBV12-4	NA	TRBJ1-2	many	TGTGCCAGCAGAAGGGACAAGGCCTATGGCTACACCTTC	CASRRDKAYGYTF
17	TRBV5-1	NA	TRBJ1-6	few	TGCGCCAGCAGCTCTTCGACAGGCCGCTCCTATAATTCACCCCTCCACTTT	CASSSSTGRSYNSPLHF
13	TRBV19	TRBD1	TRBJ2-3	NA	TGTGCCAGTATGGGACAGGGGTGGTTTGCGCAGTATTTT	CASMGQGWFAQYF
11	TRBV29-1	NA	TRBJ1-2	NA	TGCAGCGTTGAAGATCGAAGAGGCTACACCTTC	CSVEDRRGYTF
14	TRBV12-3/TRBV12-4	TRBD1	TRBJ1-4	NA	TGTGCCAGCAGTATGACAGGGGGGAATGAAAAACTGTTTTTT	CASSMTGGNEKLFF
15	TRBV18	TRBD1	TRBJ1-3	NA	TGTGCCAGCTCGCGACAGGGAAGCTTTGGAAACACCATATATTTT	CASSRQGSFGNTIYF
16	TRBV3-1	TRBD2	TRBJ2-1	few	TGTGCCAGCAGCCAAGAGGCTAGCGGGACTTACAATGAGCAGTTCTTC	CASSQEASGTYNEQFF
17	TRBV12-3/TRBV12-4	NA	TRBJ2-5	NA	TGTGCCAGCAGTTTCCCGAGTTCCCTGGGGAAAAAAGAGACCCAGTACTTC	CASSFPSSLGKKETQYF
15	TRBV5-6	TRBD1	TRBJ2-6	once	TGTGCCAGCAGCGACTTGGGACAGAGGGCCAACGTCCTGACTTTC	CASSDLGQRANVLTF
15	TRBV12-5	NA	TRBJ2-2	few	TGTGCTAGTGGTTTGAGCGTCGCGAACACCGGGGAGCTGTTTTTT	CASGLSVANTGELFF
15	TRBV7-3	NA	TRBJ2-3	NA	TGTGCCAGCAGCCAATTTGGGCTCGCCACAGATAAGCAGTATTTT	CASSQFGLATDKQYF
17	TRBV7-9	TRBD2	TRBJ2-1	few	TGTGCCAGCAGCGCCAGGGGTGGACTAGCGGGGAGAAATGAGCAGTTCTTC	CASSARGGLAGRNEQFF
15	TRBV4-1	NA	TRBJ2-5	few	TGCGCCAGCAGCCAAGATAGTGGCGGACAAGAGACCCAGTACTTC	CASSQDSGGQETQYF
15	TRBV24-1	NA	TRBJ1-2	few	TGTGCCACCAGTGATTTGAAGGGGTCGGACTATGGCTACACCTTC	CATSDLKGSDYGYTF
18	TRBV4-2	TRBD1	TRBJ1-2	few	TGTGCCAGCAGCCAACTACCGATGACAGGGGGCCCAGCAGACGGCTACACCTTC	CASSQLPMTGGPADGYTF
13	TRBV5-5	NA	TRBJ1-1	NA	TGTGCCAGCAGCGGGGGCTTGGACACTGAAGCTTTCTTT	CASSGGLDTEAFF
14	TRBV6-5	TRBD1	TRBJ2-5	many	TGTGCCAGCAGTTCTCCGGACAGGGTAGAGACCCAGTACTTC	CASSSPDRVETQYF
15	TRBV12-3/TRBV12-4	TRBD1	TRBJ2-7	few	TGTGCCAGCAGTTCCCGGACAGGGGGAAATTCCGAGCAGTACTTC	CASSSRTGGNSEQYF
14	TRBV5-1	TRBD2	TRBJ2-1	NA	TGCGCCAGCACCCATAGCGGGAAAGGCAATGAGCAGTTCTTC	CASTHSGKGNEQFF